The clone carrying this TCR beta chain was detected many times. Its antigen is undetermined. This entry comes from a study of T-cell reconstitution after alpha-beta-depleted transplantation in children. Findings and caveats of the study: Newly produced T cells mostly accounted for T-cell counts and diversity one year post-transplant.

Germline V gives CDR1 MNHNS, CDR2 SASEGT. Trimming shortened V by 8 bases and J by 0 bases, and 13 bases separated the two germline ends. This CDR3 is built from 14 residues. Unique molecular identifiers featured in how the TCRbeta library was prepared. TCRdb re-called the PCR reads with MiXCR, one entry per CDR3 protein. Among hundreds of thousands of distinct CDR3 sequences listed, roughly a tenth were seen once. The chain employs TRBV6-1 and TRBJ1-2; no definite D call. Source: PBMCs, taken before TCRalphabeta/CD19-depleted stem cell transplant. The TCR comes from a child aged 2 to 15 with inherited bone marrow failure, due to receive a stem cell transplant. CDR3: CASLGSGTNYGYTF. CDR3 DNA sequence: TGTGCCAGCCTCGGATCCGGGACTAACTATGGCTACACCTTC.